A single sample is the source of the 23 T cell receptor beta chains below, sequenced in a study of cytomegalovirus exposure and HLA in healthy donors. The PCR made use of 60 Vbeta and 13 Jbeta primers. Data came from immunoSEQ multiplex PCR; TCRdb stores just in-frame clones and leaves some out. The sample includes 100,000 to 150,000 clones, over 75% of them seen just once. Source material: PBMCs. These receptors were collected from a man younger than 35 in good health and CMV-seropositive.

The rearrangement joins TRBV15 to TRBJ1-5; TRBD1 is a possible D gene (6 bases). The germline V and J ends were trimmed by 5 bases and 1 base, with 18 bases remaining between them. The CDR3 length is 17 residues. Germline values: CDR1 LNHNV, CDR2 YYDKDF (reference sequence). The CDR3: CATSSIPGGRSNQPQHF. CDR3 coding DNA: TGTGCCACCAGCTCAATACCGGGGGGGCGAAGCAATCAGCCCCAGCATTTT.

This clone was recorded only once. V gene TRBV7-9 combines with J gene TRBJ2-1; 13 bases fit TRBD2. The CDR3 covers 15 residues. Per germline, CDR1 SEHNR and CDR2 FQNEAQ (reference sequence). V lost 4 bases and J lost 8; bases outside the gene matches: 5. The CDR3 nucleotides are TGTGCCAGCAGCTCACTAGCGGGGGGGCCCGATGAGCAGTTCTTC. Its translation: CASSSLAGGPDEQFF.

The rearrangement uses TRBV7-2 and TRBJ1-3, with D possibly matching TRBD1 (6 bases). Deletions cut 1 base from V and 2 bases from J, with 15 bases between. This CDR3 contains 17 residues. Germline V gene sequence: CDR1 SGHTA, CDR2 FQGNSA. The CDR3 nucleotides are TGTGCCAGCAGCTTAGTAAGAGGCAGGGGAACTGGAAACACCATATATTTT. Its translation: CASSLVRGRGTGNTIYF.

The sample holds one count of this clone. This chain joins TRBV7-2 and TRBJ2-5; TRBD2 aligns across 7 bases. The V segment lost 0 bases and the J segment 2 bases; nucleotides outside the gene matches: 3. The V gene's germline CDR1 is SGHTA and CDR2 FQGNSA. The CDR3 is 15 amino acids. CDR3 nucleotides: TGTGCCAGCAGCTTAGCGTGGGAGGGTCAAGAGACCCAGTACTTC. Its protein product is CASSLAWEGQETQYF.

The chain uses TRBV9 and TRBJ2-1, with D perhaps matching TRBD2 (6 bases). Germline loops: CDR1 SGDLS, CDR2 YYNGEE. The CDR3 covers 14 residues. V was pared by 4 bases and J by 6 bases, with 14 bases between. DNA of the CDR3: TGTGCCAGCAGCCTCGTGCTAGCGTCCAATGAGCAGTTCTTC. Protein sequence: CASSLVLASNEQFF.

The V call is TRBV10-1, the J call TRBJ2-5; TRBD1 aligns across 7 bases. V lost 2 bases, J lost 4 bases, and 10 bases stayed unmatched. The CDR3 runs to 16 residues. From germline, CDR1 is WNHNN and CDR2 SYGVQD (reference sequence). The CDR3 region is CASSEGSRGNGETQYF. DNA for the CDR3: TGCGCCAGCAGTGAGGGGTCCAGGGGGAACGGAGAGACCCAGTACTTC.

The rearrangement links TRBV18 to TRBJ2-3, with 11 bases matching TRBD2. Germline trimming cut 4 bases from V and 5 bases from J; bases unmatched to any gene: 8. Germline assignment: CDR1 KGHSH and CDR2 LQKENI. The CDR3 runs 16 residues. The CDR3 spells CASSLGLAVGLDTQYF. Here the CDR3 DNA reads TGTGCCAGCTCACTGGGACTAGCGGTCGGATTAGATACGCAGTATTTT. The entire variable domain, with the rest obtained from reference TRBV18 and TRBJ2-3, is as follows: NAGVMQNPRHLVRRRGQEARLRCSPMKGHSHVYWYRQLPEEGLKFMVYLQKENIIDESGMPKERFSAEFPKEGPSILRIQQVVRGDSAAYFCASSLGLAVGLDTQYFGPGTRLTVL.

Points on this clone: The sample has other DNA sequences that encode this CDR3 too. As DNA, the CDR3 is TGTGCCAGCAGTGACAGGGGAGTAGGTGGCTACACCTTC. Protein sequence: CASSDRGVGGYTF. The rearrangement uses TRBV2 and TRBJ1-2; possibly TRBD1 for D (6 bases). This CDR3 has 13 residues. V was trimmed by 3 bases and J by 7 bases, leaving 12 bases between them. Germline CDR1 and CDR2: SNHLY and FYNNEI.

The rearrangement uses TRBV19 and TRBJ1-2; D perhaps matches TRBD1 (6 bases). Deletions cut 8 bases from V and 7 bases from J, with 17 bases between. CDR3 length equals 13 residues. CDR1 is LNHDA and CDR2 is SQIVND in the germline V gene (reference sequence). The CDR3 coding sequence is TGTGCCAGTGGGGAAACAGGGCGCCGTGGCTACACCTTC. Protein product: CASGETGRRGYTF.

This clone was counted a single time. The chain recombines TRBV18 with TRBJ1-1; D gene uncertain. Trimming took 0 bases from V and 0 from J, leaving 11 bases between them. CDR3 size: 16 residues. Germline V lookup: CDR1 KGHSH, CDR2 LQKENI. CDR3 sequence (DNA): TGTGCCAGCTCACCACCGAGGTTGGGTATGAACACTGAAGCTTTCTTT. Its translation is CASSPPRLGMNTEAFF.

This clone was recorded only once. This rearrangement joins TRBV7-2 to TRBJ1-3, with D perhaps TRBD1 (5 bases). The CDR3 contains 16 residues. Germline V CDR1 and CDR2: SGHTA, FQGNSA. V was pared by 2 bases and J by 3 bases, with 14 bases between. The CDR3 spells CASSLLLGQGGNTIYF. Written as DNA, the CDR3 is TGTGCCAGCAGCTTACTACTCGGGCAGGGTGGAAACACCATATATTTT.

The chain couples TRBV7-2 to TRBJ1-2, with D possibly TRBD1 on 5 matching bases. There are 15 residues in the CDR3. Per the germline V gene, CDR1 is SGHTA and CDR2 is FQGNSA. V was pared by 3 bases and J by 1 base, with 12 bases between. CDR3 bases: TGTGCCAGCAGCTTCCCCTTGGACAATAACTATGGCTACACCTTC. Translating gives CASSFPLDNNYGYTF.

This clone has just a few counts. The V gene is TRBV19, the J gene TRBJ2-7; perhaps TRBD2 as D (5 bases). V was pared by 3 bases and J by 3 bases, with 12 bases between. The CDR3 totals 14 residues. The V gene's germline CDR1 is LNHDA and CDR2 SQIVND (reference sequence). CDR3 residues: CASSMGKGSYEQYF. CDR3 coding DNA: TGTGCCAGTAGTATGGGGAAAGGGAGCTACGAGCAGTACTTC.

The chain joins TRBV28 to TRBJ1-2; a weak D match, TRBD1 (5 bases). The CDR3 has 14 residues. The ends were cut back, 9 bases at V and 5 bases at J, with 19 bases in the middle. Germline lookup yields CDR1 MDHEN and CDR2 SYDVKM. CDR3 in DNA: TGTGCCAGTTCAGGGTATCCCTTCTATTATGGCTACACCTTC. Its protein is CASSGYPFYYGYTF.

Here the CDR3 DNA reads TGTGCCAGCAGTGAAGGAGGGACTTTCTATGGCTACACCTTC. Amino acid sequence: CASSEGGTFYGYTF. The chain uses TRBV6-1 and TRBJ1-2; weak D call: TRBD1 (5 bases). The V gene lost 1 base and the J gene lost 4 bases, with 10 bases spanning the gap. CDR3 size: 14 residues. Germline CDR1 is MNHNS and CDR2 is SASEGT.

The V and J genes are TRBV27 and TRBJ2-7, with TRBD2 matching 7 bases. V was pared by 4 bases and J by 5 bases, with 8 bases of the junction left unmatched. This CDR3 comprises 14 residues. Germline assignment: CDR1 MNHEY and CDR2 SMNVEV (reference sequence). The CDR3 coding sequence is TGTGCCAGCAGTTCCAGGCAGGGAGGGCACGAGCAGTACTTC. This codes for CASSSRQGGHEQYF.

The chain employs TRBV6-1 and TRBJ2-2, with TRBD1 matching over 8 bases. The CDR3 extends over 14 amino acids. Germline V CDR1 and CDR2: MNHNS, SASEGT. Trimming cost V 3 bases and J 3 bases; bases outside gene matches: 0. For the CDR3, the DNA is TGTGCCAGCAGTGAGACAGGGGACACCGGGGAGCTGTTTTTT. Amino acid sequence: CASSETGDTGELFF.

A word on this clone: This specimen includes other DNA sequences encoding the same CDR3. V and J are TRBV6-4 and TRBJ1-5; D is unresolved. This CDR3 region has 15 residues. The V end lost 3 bases, the J end lost 4 bases, and 13 bases lay between the germline ends. Germline V gives CDR1 MRHNA, CDR2 SNTAGT. CDR3 DNA: TGTGCCAGCAGTGAAGGGCCAGGACTTAATCAGCCCCAGCATTTT. Translation gives CASSEGPGLNQPQHF.

The chain couples TRBV4-1 to TRBJ1-1; 9 bases fit TRBD1. The CDR3 sequence is 16 residues long. J lost 11 bases, V lost 3 bases, and 16 bases had no gene match. Germline CDR1 reads MGHRA; CDR2 reads YSYEKL. CDR3 sequence: CASSHPPDRGKIRAFF. The CDR3 DNA is TGCGCCAGCAGCCACCCCCCGGACAGGGGTAAGATTAGGGCTTTCTTT.

The chain couples TRBV11-2 to TRBJ2-7, with D possibly matching TRBD2 (6 bases). The CDR3 sequence is 14 residues long. Germline CDR1 is SGHAT and CDR2 is FQNNGV. Trimming took off 6 bases at V and 5 bases at J, with 17 bases between the two ends. The CDR3 loop reads CASRKPGTSHEQYF. In DNA form, the CDR3 reads TGTGCCAGCAGGAAACCCGGGACTTCCCACGAGCAGTACTTC.

The gene calls are TRBV5-6 and TRBJ2-5; D gene unclear. This CDR3 spans 13 amino acids. The V end was cut by 4 bases, the J end by 5 bases, with 12 bases between. Germline assignment: CDR1 SGHDT and CDR2 YYEEEE. The CDR3 sequence is CASSPRPPETQYF. The DNA for the CDR3 is TGTGCCAGCAGCCCCCGTCCCCCTGAGACCCAGTACTTC.

The chain uses TRBV10-2 and TRBJ1-2; 10 nucleotides match TRBD1. The CDR3 is 12 amino acids. The V and J ends lost 6 bases and 6 bases, in that order; junction bases with no gene match: 1. CDR1 WSHSY and CDR2 SAAADI come from the germline V gene. CDR3 sequence: CASRGTGDGYTF. CDR3 bases: TGCGCCAGCAGGGGGACAGGGGATGGCTACACCTTC.

The rearrangement links TRBV9 to TRBJ2-7; the D gene is possibly TRBD1 (6 bases). The CDR3 runs to 18 residues. Trimming removed 4 bases from V and 1 base from J, with 24 bases in between. CDR1 SGDLS and CDR2 YYNGEE come from the germline V gene. The CDR3 is CASSPRAGEGPLSYEQYF. The CDR3 nucleotides read TGTGCCAGCAGCCCCCGAGCAGGGGAAGGGCCCCTATCCTACGAGCAGTACTTC. The variable domain in full, with the rest retrieved from reference TRBV9 and TRBJ2-7, is DSGVTQTPKHLITATGQRVTLRCSPRSGDLSVYWYQQSLDQGLQFLIQYYNGEERAKGNILERFSAQQFPDLHSELNLSSLELGDSALYFCASSPRAGEGPLSYEQYFGPGTRLTVT.